This T cell receptor (beta chain) was documented in a study of graft-versus-host responses after intestinal transplantation. V was trimmed by 11 bases and J by 6 bases, leaving 16 bases between them. Germline CDR1 and CDR2: SEHNR and FQNEAQ (reference sequence). This CDR3 contains 13 residues. Here immunoSEQ multiplex PCR was the method, and the copy in TCRdb shows in-frame clones only, minus some. The sample has 84,000 or so clones; around 86% are singletons. As for this clone: As yet, its antigen is unknown.

The TCR comes from a human donor who was the organ donor for an intestinal transplant. This chain joins TRBV7-9 and TRBJ2-2; D remains ambiguous. Here the sequenced sample was unstimulated CD8+ T cells sorted from spleen or lymph node cells, taken before transplant. The CDR3, as DNA: TGTGCCGGTGCCCGAGAGTTTGCCGGGGAGCTGTTTTTT. It encodes CAGAREFAGELFF. The full variable domain, in which reference TRBV7-9 and TRBJ2-2 provide the parts outside the CDR3, is DTGVSQNPRHKITKRGQNVTFRCDPISEHNRLYWYRQTLGQGPEFLTYFQNEAQLEKSRLLSDRFSAERPKGSFSTLEIQRTEQGDSAMYLCAGAREFAGELFFGEGSRLTVL.